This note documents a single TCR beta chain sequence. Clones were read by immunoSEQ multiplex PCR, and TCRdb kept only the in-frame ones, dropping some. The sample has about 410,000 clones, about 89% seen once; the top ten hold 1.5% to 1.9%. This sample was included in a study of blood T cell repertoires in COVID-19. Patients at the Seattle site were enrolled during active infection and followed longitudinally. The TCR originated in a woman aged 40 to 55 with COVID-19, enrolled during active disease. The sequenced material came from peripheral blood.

The CDR3 loop reads CASSPLRRGRQQETQYF. CDR3 coding DNA: TGTGCCAGCAGCCCCTTGAGAAGGGGAAGGCAACAAGAGACCCAGTACTTC. V is TRBV3-1 (or the pseudogene TRBV3-2) and J is TRBJ2-5, with D maybe TRBD1 (5 bases). The V gene's germline CDR1 is LGHDT and CDR2 YNNKEL (reference sequence). Trimming took 4 bases from V and 2 from J, leaving 20 bases between them. The CDR3 is made up of 17 amino acids.